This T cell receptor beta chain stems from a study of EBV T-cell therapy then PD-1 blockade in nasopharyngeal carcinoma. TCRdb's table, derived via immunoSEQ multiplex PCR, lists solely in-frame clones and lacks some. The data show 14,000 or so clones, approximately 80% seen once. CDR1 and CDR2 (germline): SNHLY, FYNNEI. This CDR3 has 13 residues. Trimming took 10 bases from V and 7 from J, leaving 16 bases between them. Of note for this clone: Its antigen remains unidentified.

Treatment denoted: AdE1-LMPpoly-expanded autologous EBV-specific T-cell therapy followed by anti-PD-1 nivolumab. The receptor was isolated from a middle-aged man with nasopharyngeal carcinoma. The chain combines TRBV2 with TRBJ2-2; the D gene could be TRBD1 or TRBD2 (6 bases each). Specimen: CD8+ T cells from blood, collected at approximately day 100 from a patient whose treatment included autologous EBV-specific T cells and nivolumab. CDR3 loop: CATEGGIGGELFF. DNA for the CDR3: TGTGCCACTGAGGGGGGTATCGGCGGGGAGCTGTTTTTT.